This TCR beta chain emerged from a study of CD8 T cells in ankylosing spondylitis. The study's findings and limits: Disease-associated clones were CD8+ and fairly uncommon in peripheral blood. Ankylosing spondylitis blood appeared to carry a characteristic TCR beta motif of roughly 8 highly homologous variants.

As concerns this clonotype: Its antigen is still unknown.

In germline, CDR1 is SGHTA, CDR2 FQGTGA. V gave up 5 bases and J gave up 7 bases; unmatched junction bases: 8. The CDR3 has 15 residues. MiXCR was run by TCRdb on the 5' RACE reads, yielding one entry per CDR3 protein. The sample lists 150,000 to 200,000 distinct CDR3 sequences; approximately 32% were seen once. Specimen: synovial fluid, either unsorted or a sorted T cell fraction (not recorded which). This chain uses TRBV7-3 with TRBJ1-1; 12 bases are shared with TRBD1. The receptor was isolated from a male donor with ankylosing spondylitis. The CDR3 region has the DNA TGTGCCAGCAGCCAACGGGACAGGGGGCTGAGTGAAGCTTTCTTT. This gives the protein CASSQRDRGLSEAFF.